The rows below give T cell receptor beta chains drawn from one sample of a study of T cells in Graves' hyperthyroidism and ophthalmopathy. A single record per CDR3 protein comes from TCRdb applying MiXCR to the multiplex PCR reads. The sample lists 500,000 to 800,000 distinct CDR3 sequences; roughly 15% were seen once. Material for sequencing was blood. The receptors stem from a woman in her 50s with Graves' ophthalmopathy. Both conserved end residues are part of each CDR3.

>TRBV11-1|TRBJ2-3
CASSLEQGDGGTDTQYF
>TRBV2|TRBJ2-5
CVSSGEGFETQYF
>TRBV24-1|TRBJ1-4
CATSDPGTHGEKLFF
>TRBV19|TRBJ2-7
CASSISGQNPYEQYF
>TRBV7-9|TRBJ2-1
CASSLDRARYNEQFF
>TRBV18|TRBJ2-7
CASSPTRDLYEQYF
>TRBV9|TRBJ2-2
CASSDSTRDYKNTGELFF
>TRBV27|TRBJ2-7
CASSFRDRVTEQYF
>TRBV7-9|TRBJ1-3
CASSMTGLGNTIYF
>TRBV11-2|TRBJ2-7
CASRSWGLAAYEQYF
>TRBV10-3|TRBJ2-7
CAIGRDYEQYF
>TRBV6-1|TRBJ1-6
CASSEVRVWSPLHF
>TRBV28|TRBJ1-1
CASSLLNTEAFF
>TRBV30|TRBJ1-5
CAWRTGANQPQHF
>TRBV7-8|TRBJ2-7
CASSKGLAKTSEQYF